Listed below are T cell receptor beta chains from one sample, sequenced in a study of shared clonotypes between healthy human individuals. The table came from immunoSEQ multiplex PCR; TCRdb's copy has only in-frame clones and leaves some out. Of roughly 2.6 million clones listed, around 90% are singletons. Sequences were obtained from naive CD4+ T cells sorted from blood. These receptors came from a man aged 18 to 29 in good health. Each CDR3 is given with its conserved first and last residue. A D gene is named only where the DNA matches it firmly. Clone size is stated in some rows and not others, as once, few, many or a class when expanded.

cdr3_length d_call j_call v_call clone_size cdr3_aa cdr3_nt
16 . TRBJ1-4 TRBV6-5 . CASSYLRNPTNEKLFF TGTGCCAGCAGTTACCTGAGGAACCCAACTAATGAAAAACTGTTTTTT
16 . TRBJ1-3 TRBV5-1 . CASSPEPTGSGNTIYF TGCGCCAGCAGCCCGGAACCGACAGGCTCTGGAAACACCATATATTTT
15 . TRBJ2-2 TRBV13 few CASSLRVANTGELFF TGTGCCAGCAGCTTGAGGGTTGCGAACACCGGGGAGCTGTTTTTT
14 . TRBJ2-1 TRBV9 . CASSVVGRGGEQFF TGTGCCAGCAGCGTAGTGGGTAGGGGCGGTGAGCAGTTCTTC
15 TRBD1 TRBJ1-5 TRBV19 . CASSTRQGYNQPQHF TGTGCCAGTAGTACCCGACAGGGATACAATCAGCCCCAGCATTTT
17 TRBD2 TRBJ2-3 TRBV9 once CASSVDPSGGRVDTQYF TGTGCCAGCAGCGTAGATCCGAGCGGGGGGCGAGTAGATACGCAGTATTTT
14 . TRBJ2-5 TRBV7-9 . CASSLAAGRETQYF TGTGCCAGCAGCTTAGCGGCAGGAAGGGAGACCCAGTACTTC
13 . TRBJ2-7 TRBV5-1 . CASSLGHGYEQYF TGCGCCAGCAGCTTGGGACACGGGTACGAGCAGTACTTC
15 . TRBJ2-6 TRBV10-3 . CAIGLESSGANVLTF TGTGCCATTGGACTGGAAAGCTCTGGGGCCAACGTCCTGACTTTC
17 TRBD1 TRBJ2-1 TRBV28 . CASSRSGQLLSYNEQFF TGTGCCAGCAGTCGATCGGGACAGCTTCTTTCCTACAATGAGCAGTTCTTC
14 . TRBJ2-1 TRBV11-2 . CASSLSNSYNEQFF TGTGCCAGCAGCTTAAGCAACTCCTACAATGAGCAGTTCTTC
17 TRBD1 TRBJ2-3 TRBV7-8 . CASSFGGQATRTDTQYF TGTGCCAGCAGCTTTGGTGGACAGGCAACCCGCACAGATACGCAGTATTTT
15 . TRBJ2-3 TRBV4-3 . CASSQAAGGTDTQYF TGCGCCAGCAGCCAAGCGGCAGGGGGCACAGATACGCAGTATTTT
16 . TRBJ1-6 TRBV23-1 once CASSQRTTLPNSPLHF TGCGCCAGCAGTCAGAGAACCACCCTGCCCAATTCACCCCTCCACTTT
13 . TRBJ2-1 TRBV2 . CASSRDGLNEQFF TGTGCCAGCTCACGGGACGGCCTTAATGAGCAGTTCTTC
15 . TRBJ2-7 TRBV18 . CASSPGASNLYEQYF TGTGCCAGCTCACCAGGGGCTAGCAACCTCTACGAGCAGTACTTC
15 TRBD1 TRBJ2-5 TRBV10-3 . CAISLTGEPPETQYF TGTGCCATCAGTTTGACAGGGGAACCCCCTGAGACCCAGTACTTC
13 . TRBJ2-7 TRBV5-1 . CASSPDASYEQYF TGCGCCAGCAGCCCGGACGCTAGCTACGAGCAGTACTTC
15 . TRBJ2-1 TRBV19 . CASSIRAGLLNEQFF TGTGCCAGTAGTATAAGGGCAGGACTCCTCAATGAGCAGTTCTTC
17 . TRBJ2-2 TRBV19 . CASSGPGPKTNTGELFF TGTGCCAGTAGTGGACCGGGACCGAAAACGAACACCGGGGAGCTGTTTTTT
17 . TRBJ2-3 TRBV9 . CASSESTGEGSTDTQYF TGTGCCAGCAGCGAAAGCACAGGGGAGGGGAGCACAGATACGCAGTATTTT
13 . TRBJ1-6 TRBV6-1 . CASSEASRSPLHF TGTGCCAGCAGTGAAGCCTCCCGTTCACCCCTCCACTTT
11 . TRBJ1-2 TRBV30 . CAWTRQVGTTF TGTGCCTGGACGCGACAGGTGGGGACCACCTTC
15 TRBD2 TRBJ2-5 TRBV10-3 . CAISETSGNGETQYF TGTGCCATCAGTGAGACTAGCGGGAATGGAGAGACCCAGTACTTC
16 TRBD1 TRBJ1-6 TRBV4-1 . CASSQRQGLYNSPLHF TGCGCCAGCAGCCAGAGACAGGGATTGTATAATTCACCCCTCCACTTT
15 TRBD2 TRBJ2-1 TRBV11-2 . CASSPGLAGYNEQFF TGTGCCAGCAGCCCGGGACTAGCGGGCTACAATGAGCAGTTCTTC
15 . TRBJ1-5 TRBV19 . CASSIGDTSNQPQHF TGTGCCAGTAGTATAGGGGACACCAGCAATCAGCCCCAGCATTTT
14 . TRBJ2-7 TRBV5-4 . CASKRETSSYEQYF TGTGCCAGCAAGAGGGAAACGAGCTCCTACGAGCAGTACTTC
15 . TRBJ1-1 TRBV9 . CASSVDGGLLTEAFF TGTGCCAGCAGCGTAGATGGGGGGCTCCTGACTGAAGCTTTCTTT
14 . TRBJ1-2 TRBV7-8 . CASSFGGTWGGYTF TGTGCCAGCAGCTTCGGAGGGACATGGGGCGGCTACACCTTC
15 . TRBJ2-6 TRBV7-3 . CASSPSTPGANVLTF TGTGCCAGCAGCCCCTCGACCCCTGGGGCCAACGTCCTGACTTTC
15 TRBD2 TRBJ2-5 TRBV27 . CASSSPSGNVAEQYF TGTGCCAGCAGTTCCCCTAGCGGGAATGTGGCTGAGCAGTACTTC
11 . TRBJ2-3 TRBV2 . CASSITDTQYF TGTGCCAGCAGTATCACAGATACGCAGTATTTT
13 . TRBJ1-1 TRBV30 . CAWSLQGNTEAFF TGTGCCTGGAGTCTACAGGGTAACACTGAAGCTTTCTTT
16 TRBD2 TRBJ2-2 TRBV7-2 . CASSLRLAGNTGELFF TGTGCCAGCAGCCTCCGACTAGCGGGGAACACCGGGGAGCTGTTTTTT
16 TRBD1 TRBJ1-2 TRBV4-3 . CASSTPGTGSNYGYTF TGCGCCAGCAGCACTCCCGGGACAGGGTCTAACTATGGCTACACCTTC
16 . TRBJ2-7 TRBV6-5 . CASSYGALGGSYEQYF TGTGCCAGCAGTTACGGGGCTTTGGGGGGCTCCTACGAGCAGTACTTC
16 TRBD2 TRBJ2-4 TRBV5-6 . CASSPAGGSTKNIQYF TGTGCCAGCAGCCCGGCCGGGGGGTCGACCAAAAACATTCAGTACTTC